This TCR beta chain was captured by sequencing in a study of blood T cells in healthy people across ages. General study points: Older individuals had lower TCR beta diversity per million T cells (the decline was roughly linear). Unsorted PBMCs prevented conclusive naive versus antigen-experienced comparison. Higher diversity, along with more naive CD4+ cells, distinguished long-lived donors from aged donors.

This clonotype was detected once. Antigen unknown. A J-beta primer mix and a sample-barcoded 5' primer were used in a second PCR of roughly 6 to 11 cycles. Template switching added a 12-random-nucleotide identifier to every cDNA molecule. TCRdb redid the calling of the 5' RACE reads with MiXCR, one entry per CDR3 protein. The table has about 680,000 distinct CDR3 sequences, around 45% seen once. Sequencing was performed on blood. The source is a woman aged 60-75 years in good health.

In nucleotides, the CDR3 is TGTGCCAGCCCCCCTCCCGGCGCGGCGGTACATGAGCAGTTCTTC. Translated, it gives CASPPPGAAVHEQFF. J is TRBJ2-1 and V is TRBV28; unclear D gene. The germline CDR1 and CDR2 sequences are MDHEN and SYDVKM. The V gene lost 8 bases and the J gene lost 8 bases, with 22 bases spanning the gap. The CDR3 has 15 amino acids. The whole variable domain, remainder taken from reference TRBV28 and TRBJ2-1, is DVKVTQSSRYLVKRTGEKVFLECVQDMDHENMFWYRQDPGLGLRLIYFSYDVKMKEKGDIPEGYSVSREKKERFSLILESASTNQTSMYLCASPPPGAAVHEQFFGPGTRLTVL.